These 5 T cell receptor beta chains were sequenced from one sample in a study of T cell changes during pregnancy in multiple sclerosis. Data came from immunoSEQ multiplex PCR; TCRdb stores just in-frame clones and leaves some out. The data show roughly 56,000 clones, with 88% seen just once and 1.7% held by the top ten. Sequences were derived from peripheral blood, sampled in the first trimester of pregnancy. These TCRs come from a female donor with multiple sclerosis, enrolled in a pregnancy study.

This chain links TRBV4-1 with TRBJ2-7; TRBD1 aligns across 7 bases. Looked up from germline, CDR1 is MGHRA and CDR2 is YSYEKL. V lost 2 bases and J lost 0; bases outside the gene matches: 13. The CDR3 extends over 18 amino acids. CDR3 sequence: CASSQNQLRGKSSYEQYF. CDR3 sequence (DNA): TGCGCCAGCAGCCAAAATCAACTCAGGGGGAAAAGCTCCTACGAGCAGTACTTC.

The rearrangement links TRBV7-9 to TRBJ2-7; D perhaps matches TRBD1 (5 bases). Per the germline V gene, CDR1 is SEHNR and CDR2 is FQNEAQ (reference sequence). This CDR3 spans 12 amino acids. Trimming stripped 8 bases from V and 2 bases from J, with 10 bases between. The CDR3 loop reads CASSSGPYEQYF. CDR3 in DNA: TGTGCCAGCTCTTCAGGGCCCTACGAGCAGTACTTC.

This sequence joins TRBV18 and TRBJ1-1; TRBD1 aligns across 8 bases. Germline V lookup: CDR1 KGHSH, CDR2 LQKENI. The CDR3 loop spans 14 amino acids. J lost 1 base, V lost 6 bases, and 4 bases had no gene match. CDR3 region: CASSPGTGNTEAFF. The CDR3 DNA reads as TGTGCCAGCTCCCCGGGGACAGGGAACACTGAAGCTTTCTTT.

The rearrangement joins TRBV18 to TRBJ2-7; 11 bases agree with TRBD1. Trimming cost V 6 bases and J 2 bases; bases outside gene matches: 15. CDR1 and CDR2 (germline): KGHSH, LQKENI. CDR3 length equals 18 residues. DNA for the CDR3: TGTGCCAGCTCTCCCCTGGACTGGCGGGACAGGGGGGCCTACGAGCAGTACTTC. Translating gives CASSPLDWRDRGAYEQYF.

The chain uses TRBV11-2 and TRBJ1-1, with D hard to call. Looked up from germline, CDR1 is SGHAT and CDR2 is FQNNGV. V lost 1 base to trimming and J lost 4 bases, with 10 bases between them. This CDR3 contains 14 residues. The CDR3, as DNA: TGTGCCAGCAGCTTAGTGGGGAGTGGCACTGAAGCTTTCTTT. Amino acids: CASSLVGSGTEAFF.